This T cell receptor (beta chain) comes out of a study of a mutant IDH1 vaccine in newly diagnosed glioma. The wider study: The patients received vaccinations eight times, in weeks 1, 3, 5, 7, 11, 15, 19 and 23. Treated individuals were around 60% male and approximately 38% female, averaging 40.4 years of age. Patients received vaccination from 4-6 weeks after radiotherapy alone, or with temozolomide cycles. Study-level points and caveats: Pseudoprogression apparently tracked independently of changes in top peripheral T cell clonotypes.

Sequencing used immunoSEQ multiplex PCR; TCRdb keeps in-frame clones, though not all of them. The table includes approximately 51,000 clones, around four fifths detected once. The CDR3 totals 10 residues. The V and J ends lost 5 bases and 2 bases respectively, with 3 bases between them. CDR1 and CDR2 (germline): DFQATT, SNEGSKA (reference sequence). The time point here: week 5, during vaccination. The content of each vaccine dose was 300 ug of mutant IDH1 20-mer peptide, and topical imiquimod accompanied it. Comments on this clone: As yet, its antigen is unknown.

This clonotype originated in a woman in her thirties or forties with glioma. Sequences were derived from PBMCs, sampled from a glioma patient whose treatment included an IDH1 peptide vaccine. V and J are TRBV20-1 and TRBJ2-5; D not certain. The CDR3 region has the DNA TGCAGTGCTGGGCAAGAGACCCAGTACTTC. Translated, it gives CSAGQETQYF.